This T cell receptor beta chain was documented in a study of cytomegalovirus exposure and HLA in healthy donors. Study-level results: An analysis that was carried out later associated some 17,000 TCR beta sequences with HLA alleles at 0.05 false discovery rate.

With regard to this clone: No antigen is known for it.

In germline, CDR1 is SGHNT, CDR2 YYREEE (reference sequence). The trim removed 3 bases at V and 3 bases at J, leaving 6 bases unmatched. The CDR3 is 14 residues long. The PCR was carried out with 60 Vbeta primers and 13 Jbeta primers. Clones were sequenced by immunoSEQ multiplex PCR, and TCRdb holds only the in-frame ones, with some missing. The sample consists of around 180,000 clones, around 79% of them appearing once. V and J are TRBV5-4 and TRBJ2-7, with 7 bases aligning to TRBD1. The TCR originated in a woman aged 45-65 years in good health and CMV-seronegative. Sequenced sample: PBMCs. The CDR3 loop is CASSSPGQIYEQYF. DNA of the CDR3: TGTGCCAGCAGCTCTCCGGGACAGATCTACGAGCAGTACTTC.